This T cell receptor beta chain was captured by sequencing in a study of cytomegalovirus exposure and HLA in healthy donors (dated by TCRdb to about 2017). With respect to the entire study: An earlier analysis of approximately 590 of the donors reported approximately 270 Gb of sequence data and some 120 million unique TCR beta sequences from about 200 million T cells. Typing coverage varied by locus: roughly 629-640 donors for A, B, C, DRB1 and DQB1; 522 for DQA1; around 610 for DPA1; approximately 490 for DPB1. Roughly 5 DR-DQ haplotypes were handled as single units for association and clustering because linkage in the cohort was strong. Every discovery cohort repertoire had been produced on one sequencing platform. Of the roughly 400 genotyped donors, 65% to 90% fell in the genetic ancestry cluster associated with self-reported Caucasian donors. Along with the roughly 670-subject first cohort, a separate validation cohort of around 110 different subjects was used. The later analysis used no new phenotypic data to find candidate immune exposures, relying instead on TCR beta sequences and their occurrence across donors. A later analysis re-analyzed previously published TCR beta repertoires from 500 to 700 donors and added high-resolution HLA genotyping to study TCR occurrence patterns. HLA typing covered class I and class II loci at four-digit resolution. On average, around 230,000 unique TCR beta nucleotide sequences were sequenced per donor among 398 genotyped donors of the cohort, with about 17% of those sequences being non-productive. The study used immunosequencing to profile the T cell repertoires of hundreds of subjects and linked those repertoires to cytomegalovirus serostatus. An earlier analysis of roughly 580 of the donors used high-throughput TCR beta sequencing to judge whether each TCR beta V gene segment behaved as functional or pseudogenic. To predict cytomegalovirus infection status, the study combined high-throughput TCR immunosequencing, statistical association of individual TCRs with disease status, and machine learning. Donor age, sex, ethnicity and CMV serostatus were compiled alongside the repertoire data. Roughly 300 gigabases of sequencing data and 70 million to 100 million unique TCR sequences made up an early release that covered fewer than 650 HLA-typed donors. A later genetic analysis used genome-wide SNP genotypes for about three fifths of the roughly 700 donors, treating that subset as a discovery cohort. The study was designed to test whether signatures of past pathogen exposure could be identified by cataloging public T cell receptors.

The library came from the immunoSEQ multiplex PCR assay. A mixture of 60 forward primers for TCR Vbeta segments and 13 reverse primers for TCR Jbeta segments was used in the multiplex PCR. The CDR3 region of rearranged TCR beta genes was amplified from genomic DNA with a multiplex PCR assay. Amplified TCR beta libraries were sequenced as 87-base-pair reads on the Illumina HiSeq System. Regarding the original processing steps: A later analysis tallied some 79 million unique TCR beta chains across the 700 or so repertoires, and some 10 million of those chains were shared by two or more donors. To remove PCR and sequencing errors, raw reads were error-corrected and collapsed into unique sequences using a nearest-neighbor algorithm that merged closely related sequences. Alignment of CDR3 sequences to IMGT reference sequences was used to assign V, D and J gene segments. For a sequence to be retained, a match of at least six nucleotides to both a V gene segment and a J gene segment was required. A rearrangement was called productive if the CDR3 had no stop codons and remained in frame with V and J, and every other rearrangement was called non-productive. CDR3 was defined according to IMGT convention as the region running from the second conserved V-encoded cysteine to the conserved J-encoded phenylalanine. In an earlier analysis of around 600 of the donors, sequences lacking an unambiguous match to a single V gene segment were excluded. An earlier analysis of a few hundred of the donors called V segments functional above 56.7% productive rearrangements and segregating when the between-donor standard deviation exceeded 5%. A statistical classification framework was developed to diagnose cytomegalovirus status using the catalog of TCR beta chain sequences. A later analysis assigned V and J genes by comparing TCR nucleotide sequences with IMGT/GENE-DB human TR gene sequences. In a later analysis, CDR3 sequences and most-parsimonious VDJ recombination scenarios were assigned using the TCRdist pipeline. In a later analysis, each TCR beta chain was defined by its CDR3 amino acid sequence together with its V-gene family, and reads lacking a unique V-gene family were excluded. To address suspected cross-contamination and a sequencing artifact, a later analysis removed 450 to 700 highly shared, low-generation-probability nucleotide sequences. For each public chain, a later analysis derived a clonal expansion index from normalized ranks of inferred template counts within each repertoire. In a later analysis, generation probabilities were computed with a VDJ recombination model fitted to out-of-frame rearrangements, and the resulting probabilities were checked against IGoR. A later analysis scored TCR-TCR, TCR-HLA and TCR-CMV co-occurrence with hypergeometric tests, applying a repertoire-size bias correction to TCR pairs. To estimate false discovery rates, a later analysis permuted the HLA or CMV assignments 20 times. A later analysis grouped co-occurring TCRs with DBSCAN, adding TCRdist sequence similarity when clustering within HLA-allele-positive subsets. For co-occurrence clustering, repertoires with fewer than 30,000 or more than 120,000 public chains were excluded, along with five repertoires with anomalous nucleotide sharing. Sourced from immuneACCESS, this table was stored by TCRdb with only in-frame sequences that have V and J called. A share of the clones is absent; for the studies checked, an unresolved V gene accounts for under half, and the remainder has no known explanation. D and trimming come from the DNA, and the V and J calls and clone size come from that table. The sample table holds over 120,000 clones, of which around four fifths were seen once. The ten largest clones take up approximately 1.5% of the sample.

For this clone: Its cognate antigen has yet to be identified. Base qualities are not at hand, and no much larger clone is one base apart.

In total, around 600 healthy bone marrow donors made up the cohort. At the time of sampling, all cohort members were nominally healthy, though unrecorded immune exposures were likely present. The donor tested CMV seropositive and was one of the 289 seropositive cohort members. A peripheral blood sample was collected from each donor, and TCR beta sequencing was performed on peripheral blood mononuclear cells. Genomic DNA was extracted from the blood cell samples with the Qiagen DNeasy Blood Extraction Kit. Broader findings and caveats from the paper: The earlier analysis of some 560 of the donors excluded 15 to 20 rarely observed V segments, including chromosome 9 orphons, because counts were too low. In an earlier analysis of fewer than 700 of the donors, most TCR beta V segments appeared in productive rearrangements about 87% or about 30% of the time, broadly matching IMGT annotations. According to a later genetic analysis, donors in an Asian-associated ancestry cluster had fewer N-insertions in productive TCRs than the approximately 650-donor mean. Because some donors lacked HLA typing at each locus, the association tests relied only on the typed subset. A later analysis found that TCR association rates varied across HLA loci, with DRB1 alleles showing the most associated TCRs and HLA-C alleles the fewest. Across donors, most TCR sequences were observed very rarely, whereas some public TCRs were present in many individuals. In the study, 164 TCR beta chains were listed as associated with cytomegalovirus. A cluster of highly shared sequence variants was judged likely to represent a technical artifact of the sequencing pipeline. Immune exposure information for the cohort was limited to CMV serostatus. A later analysis found that HLA-associated TCR beta chains were more clonally expanded and had lower generation probabilities than equally common non-associated chains. In a later analysis, most CMV-associated TCR beta chains were found to appear HLA-restricted, with HLA associations seemingly driven largely by CMV exposure. The classifier was reported to diagnose cytomegalovirus status with high specificity and sensitivity in both the original cohort and the validation cohort. In a later analysis, around 17,000 TCR beta sequences were associated with specific HLA alleles at a false discovery rate of 0.05. Assigning TCR associations to individual alleles was difficult when HLA alleles, especially DR and DQ, strongly co-occurred. Presence/absence analyses assumed roughly uniform sequencing depth across donors, an assumption that may not hold. Linkage disequilibrium might explain the correlated functional status among segregating V segments, but an unknown experimental factor could not be ruled out. A further reported finding was that TCR beta sequences accurately predicted the HLA-A and HLA-B alleles for most subjects in the first cohort. A later analysis reported that several top co-occurrence clusters appeared linked to parvovirus B19, influenza, CMV and Epstein-Barr virus. Some IMGT-functional V segments, including TRBV6-2 and TRBV6-3, could not be distinguished by the 87-base-pair reads and were therefore excluded. A few of the identified cytomegalovirus-associated TCR beta chains were confirmed in vitro to be specific for cytomegalovirus antigens. A later genetic analysis associated a missense DCLRE1C variant with V-gene and J-gene trimming of TCR beta chains, and an independent cohort replicated the association. In this cohort, only TCR beta chains were sequenced, and detectable features were limited by the absence of alpha or paired-chain data. According to the authors, the approach could potentially be generalized to other disease states and immunological phenotypes.

V has 7 bases trimmed and J has 2 bases trimmed; junction bases matching no gene number 7. From its cysteine to its phenylalanine, the CDR3 spans 14 amino acids. Only CDR3 DNA remains: 42 bases, in frame from the first base. For CDR1 and CDR2, the germline V gene lists MNHNS and SASEGT. Sequencing was carried out using PBMCs. The TCR originated in a man aged 25 to 40 in good health and CMV-seropositive. Recombination joined TRBV6-1 with TRBJ2-5; the central 7 bases match TRBD1. The DNA is as follows: TGTGCCAGCACCTGGTCACAGGGGCAAGAGACCCAGTACTTC. This translates into CASTWSQGQETQYF.